These 32 T cell receptor beta chains were all obtained from the same sample, sequenced in a study of cytomegalovirus exposure and HLA in healthy donors (dated by TCRdb to about 2017). Library preparation employed the immunoSEQ multiplex PCR assay. A mixture of 60 forward primers for TCR Vbeta segments and 13 reverse primers for TCR Jbeta segments was used in the multiplex PCR. The source is immuneACCESS, and TCRdb retained only in-frame sequences with V and J called. Part of the clones is not carried over; for the studies checked, unresolved V genes explain less than half of this, and the remainder is unexplained. Counted in this sample were 250,000 to 350,000 clones; about nine tenths of them appeared once. 4% of the sample goes to the ten largest clones. Sequenced material: PBMCs. Source of these receptors: a middle-aged man in good health and CMV-seropositive.

The rearrangement uses TRBV7-3 and TRBJ2-2; 10 bases match TRBD2. Germline V gene lookup returns CDR1 SGHTA and CDR2 FQGTGA. The ends lost 5 bases at V and 4 bases at J; junction bases unmatched: 16. The CDR3 has 19 residues. CDR3 nucleotide sequence: TGTGCCAGCAGCCCCTTGGGGCCTAGCGGGAGTTTCGGCACCGGGGAGCTGTTTTTT. Protein: CASSPLGPSGSFGTGELFF.

This clone has just one count. The chain joins TRBV14 to TRBJ2-7, with D uncertain. This CDR3 has 16 amino acids. V was shortened by 1 base and J by 4 bases, with 17 bases between the two germline ends. Germline CDR1 reads SGHDN; CDR2 reads FVKESK. CDR3: CASSQAPSVAAYEQYF. The CDR3 bases are TGTGCCAGCAGCCAAGCTCCTTCCGTCGCAGCGTACGAGCAGTACTTC.

This rearrangement joins TRBV7-9 to TRBJ2-7, with D unresolved. V lost 5 bases and J 7 bases, leaving 15 bases between the germline ends. The germline gives CDR1 SEHNR, CDR2 FQNEAQ (reference sequence). The CDR3 runs to 13 residues. The CDR3 loop reads CASSPRWAGEQYF. The DNA of the CDR3 is TGTGCCAGCAGCCCCCGGTGGGCTGGGGAGCAGTACTTC.

In this sample, this clone turned up a few times. The rearrangement links TRBV11-1 to TRBJ2-7; 7 bases agree with TRBD2. Germline V gene lookup returns CDR1 SGHAT and CDR2 FQDESV (reference sequence). The length of the CDR3 is 14 residues. Trimming at V came to 5 bases and at J to 6 bases, leaving 10 bases not matched to a gene. CDR3 sequence: CASSPAGLVGEQYF. CDR3 sequence (DNA): TGTGCCAGCAGCCCCGCCGGACTAGTAGGCGAGCAGTACTTC.

The chain uses TRBV18 and TRBJ2-7; 9 bases match TRBD2. The J segment lost 5 bases and the V segment lost 5 bases, leaving 7 bases of the junction unmatched. The CDR3 is 14 residues long. Germline assignment: CDR1 KGHSH and CDR2 LQKENI. CDR3 in amino acids: CASSGGLASDEQYF. The CDR3 DNA follows: TGTGCCAGCTCAGGCGGACTAGCGTCTGACGAGCAGTACTTC.

This clone was detected only once. The V and J genes are TRBV19 and TRBJ1-2; TRBD1 might be the D (6 bases). The CDR3 runs to 13 residues. CDR1 is LNHDA and CDR2 is SQIVND in the germline V gene (reference sequence). Trimming shortened V by 5 bases and J by 4 bases, and 11 bases separated the two germline ends. The CDR3 here is CASSYRGFYGYTF. As DNA, the CDR3 is TGTGCCAGTAGTTATAGGGGGTTCTATGGCTACACCTTC. The whole variable domain, remainder taken from reference TRBV19 and TRBJ1-2, is DGGITQSPKYLFRKEGQNVTLSCEQNLNHDAMYWYRQDPGQGLRLIYYSQIVNDFQKGDIAEGYSVSREKKESFPLTVTSAQKNPTAFYLCASSYRGFYGYTFGSGTRLTVV.

The CDR3 bases are TGTGCCAGTAAATGGCTACAGGGCGCGAATCAGCCCCAGCATTTT. This translates into CASKWLQGANQPQHF. V is TRBV19 and J is TRBJ1-5, with a tentative D call TRBD1 (6 bases). V was trimmed by 7 bases and J by 4 bases, leaving 17 bases between them. The CDR3 loop spans 15 amino acids. Looked up from germline, CDR1 is LNHDA and CDR2 is SQIVND (reference sequence).

The chain recombines TRBV19 with TRBJ2-5; TRBD2 agrees at 9 bases. With 4 bases clipped from V and 5 bases from J, the junction kept 5 bases outside the gene matches. The CDR3 covers 14 residues. Germline V gene lookup returns CDR1 LNHDA and CDR2 SQIVND (reference sequence). CDR3 loop: CASSNPGTSETQYF. The CDR3 bases are TGTGCCAGTAGTAATCCCGGGACTAGCGAGACCCAGTACTTC.

V and J are TRBV9 and TRBJ2-5; 10 bases agree with TRBD2. This CDR3 region has 17 residues. With V trimmed by 0 bases and J by 7 bases, 12 bases remained unmatched. From germline, CDR1 is SGDLS and CDR2 YYNGEE. CDR3 DNA: TGTGCCAGCAGCGTAGACGCTAGCGGGAGTGGCGGAGGGACCCAGTACTTC. Translating gives CASSVDASGSGGGTQYF.

This clone has just one count. This sequence joins TRBV7-2 and TRBJ2-1, with D unclear. Trimming shortened V by 1 base and J by 5 bases, and 6 bases separated the two germline ends. This CDR3 is 13 amino acids long. CDR1 SGHTA and CDR2 FQGNSA come from the germline V gene. The CDR3 DNA sequence: TGTGCCAGCAGCTTAGGAGCTAACAATGAGCAGTTCTTC. It codes for CASSLGANNEQFF.

V and J are TRBV6-5 and TRBJ2-1; 8 bases agree with TRBD2. Germline values: CDR1 MNHEY, CDR2 SVGAGI. This CDR3 is 15 amino acids long. Trimming removed 6 bases from V and 3 bases from J; junction bases left unmatched: 7. The chain's CDR3 is CASRARLAIYNEQFF. The CDR3 DNA follows: TGTGCCAGCAGGGCCCGACTAGCGATCTACAATGAGCAGTTCTTC.

As to this clone: The sample holds other DNA sequences that translate to the same CDR3. This rearrangement joins TRBV18 to TRBJ2-7; 7 nucleotides match TRBD1. Unmatched junction bases numbered 3, after V lost 3 bases and J lost 1 base. Germline V gene data show CDR1 as KGHSH and CDR2 as LQKENI. The CDR3 is made up of 14 amino acids. The CDR3 bases are TGTGCCAGCTCACCCGGGACAGCTTCCTACGAGCAGTACTTC. Translating it yields CASSPGTASYEQYF.

The chain links TRBV5-1 to TRBJ1-1, with a tentative D call TRBD1 (6 bases). The germline gives CDR1 SGHRS, CDR2 YFSETQ. Trimming removed 1 base from V and 5 bases from J, with 12 bases in between. CDR3 length: 14 amino acids. The CDR3 DNA sequence: TGCGCCAGCAGCTTGTTGACAGGTCCGACTGAAGCTTTCTTT. Amino acid sequence: CASSLLTGPTEAFF.

This clone has a single count. This chain connects TRBV18 to TRBJ2-5; D possibly corresponds to TRBD1 (7 bases). The J call may not be correct, given that the DNA end is closer to TRBJ2-7. This CDR3 spans 16 amino acids. Germline-derived CDR1 and CDR2 are KGHSH and LQKENI. CDR3 sequence reads: CASSPPLGQGGYEQYF. The CDR3 DNA is TGTGCCAGCTCACCACCGCTAGGGCAGGGGGGCTACGAGCAGTACTTC.

This rearrangement joins TRBV2 to TRBJ2-1, with 10 bases that match TRBD2. V lost 7 bases, J lost 8 bases, and 11 bases stayed unmatched. The V gene's germline CDR1 is SNHLY and CDR2 FYNNEI. The CDR3 spans 15 residues. The DNA for the CDR3 is TGTGCCAGCAAAGGGGGGAGCGGGAGGGACGATGAGCAGTTCTTC. Translated, it gives CASKGGSGRDDEQFF.

The chain is built from TRBV28 and TRBJ2-2; D is unclear. This CDR3 region has 14 residues. Germline V CDR1 and CDR2: MDHEN, SYDVKM. The V and J ends lost 4 bases and 6 bases respectively, with 12 bases between them. Written as DNA, the CDR3 is TGTGCCAGCAGTTCCCTACGCCCCCCCGGGGAGCTGTTTTTT. Encoded protein: CASSSLRPPGELFF.

V usage is TRBV15 and J usage is TRBJ2-1; tentatively, D is TRBD2 (6 bases). CDR3 size: 12 residues. Germline V gene lookup returns CDR1 LNHNV and CDR2 YYDKDF (reference sequence). Between the trimmed V and J ends, which lost 0 bases and 12 bases, there was a span of 9 bases. Written as DNA, the CDR3 is TGTGCCACCAGCAGAGATCACGGGAGGCAGTTCTTC. It translates to CATSRDHGRQFF.

This chain's CDR3 is CAWTQVGLSYEQYF. The CDR3 DNA reads as TGTGCCTGGACCCAGGTTGGCTTATCCTACGAGCAGTACTTC. V and J are TRBV30 and TRBJ2-7; no definite D call. CDR3 length: 14 amino acids. Germline V CDR1 and CDR2: GTSNPN, SVGIG (reference sequence). Trimming took 4 bases from V and 1 from J, leaving 14 bases between them.

The chain has TRBV29-1 and TRBJ2-5, with 9 bases fitting TRBD1. This CDR3 is built from 15 residues. Germline V gene sequence: CDR1 SQVTM, CDR2 ANQGSEA. Trimming at V came to 4 bases and at J to 5 bases, leaving 11 bases not matched to a gene. DNA for the CDR3: TGCAGCGTTGTGTTCGACAGGGGGAGGCTGGAGACCCAGTACTTC. Its translation: CSVVFDRGRLETQYF.

The rearrangement uses TRBV6-5 and TRBJ2-3; 11 bases are a match to TRBD1. After removal of 7 bases from V and 5 bases from J, the junction contained 8 bases not matched to a gene. Germline V lookup: CDR1 MNHEY, CDR2 SVGAGI. This CDR3 is 15 amino acids long. CDR3 coding DNA: TGTGCCAGCACTGGAGGACAGGGGGCCGGAGATACGCAGTATTTT. It yields the protein CASTGGQGAGDTQYF.

The V call is TRBV28, the J call TRBJ1-2; D gene uncertain. The length of the CDR3 is 14 residues. Trimming took 6 bases from V and 0 from J, leaving 11 bases between them. The germline V gene has CDR1 MDHEN and CDR2 SYDVKM. CDR3 residues: CASSDWGANYGYTF. In DNA form, the CDR3 reads TGTGCCAGCAGCGACTGGGGAGCTAACTATGGCTACACCTTC.

This chain uses TRBV12-5 with TRBJ2-5, with TRBD1 matching 10 bases. Trimming cost V 8 bases and J 5 bases; bases outside gene matches: 11. CDR3 length: 15 amino acids. Germline assignment: CDR1 LGHNT and CDR2 FRNRAP. CDR3 sequence reads: CASSAGQGESETQYF. CDR3 nucleotides: TGTGCTAGTTCTGCAGGACAGGGGGAATCGGAGACCCAGTACTTC.

This chain joins TRBV2 and TRBJ2-1, with 12 bases matching TRBD2. V dropped 5 bases and J dropped 8; count of bases not matched to a gene: 7. Per germline, CDR1 SNHLY and CDR2 FYNNEI. There are 15 residues in the CDR3. CDR3 bases: TGTGCCAGCAGTTTACTAGCGGGAGGTGAAGATGAGCAGTTCTTC. It codes for CASSLLAGGEDEQFF. Based on the CDR3 plus reference TRBV2 and TRBJ2-1, the full variable domain is EPEVTQTPSHQVTQMGQEVILRCVPISNHLYFYWYRQILGQKVEFLVSFYNNEISEKSEIFDDQFSVERPDGSNFTLKIRSTKLEDSAMYFCASSLLAGGEDEQFFGPGTRLTVL.

The V and J genes are TRBV7-9 and TRBJ2-1; D unclear. Germline V lookup: CDR1 SEHNR, CDR2 FQNEAQ (reference sequence). V was pared by 1 base and J by 7 bases, with 14 bases between. The CDR3 has 15 amino acids. The CDR3 DNA follows: TGTGCCAGCAGCTTAGAGGCAGCGCAAAGGAATGAGCAGTTCTTC. Translated: CASSLEAAQRNEQFF.

With regard to this clone: The junction and the germline gene differ at one end; a read error may be behind it. CDR3 sequence (DNA): TGTTCCAGCACCACCCCGTCCCGGGGGAGACCAGAGACCCAGTACTTC. Amino acid sequence: CSSTTPSRGRPETQYF. V usage is TRBV7-9 and J usage is TRBJ2-5; TRBD2 is a possible D gene (6 bases). Germline CDR1 reads SEHNR; CDR2 reads FQNEAQ (reference sequence). The CDR3 covers 16 residues.

V usage is TRBV6-5 and J usage is TRBJ1-1; 7 positions match TRBD1. The CDR3 covers 13 residues. Germline V gene lookup returns CDR1 MNHEY and CDR2 SVGAGI. The V segment lost 5 bases and the J segment 0 bases; nucleotides outside the gene matches: 0. The CDR3 coding sequence is TGTGCCAGCAGTCAGGGGGTGAACACTGAAGCTTTCTTT. Protein product: CASSQGVNTEAFF.

The chain has TRBV30 and TRBJ1-2; possibly TRBD1 for D (6 bases). The CDR3 runs to 12 residues. The germline gives CDR1 GTSNPN, CDR2 SVGIG (reference sequence). V lost 4 bases and J 3 bases, leaving 9 bases between the germline ends. The CDR3 here is CAWIQGYYGYTF. In nucleotides, the CDR3 is TGTGCCTGGATACAGGGTTACTATGGCTACACCTTC. The full variable domain, rest sourced from reference TRBV30 and TRBJ1-2, is SQTIHQWPATLVQPVGSPLSLECTVEGTSNPNLYWYRQAAGRGLQLLFYSVGIGQISSEVPQNLSASRPQDRQFILSSKKLLLSDSGFYLCAWIQGYYGYTFGSGTRLTVV.

V usage is TRBV28 and J usage is TRBJ1-5; D is perhaps TRBD1 (5 bases). The CDR3 runs 13 residues. Trimming took off 7 bases at V and 2 bases at J, with 9 bases between the two ends. Germline V gene lookup returns CDR1 MDHEN and CDR2 SYDVKM. In nucleotides, the CDR3 is TGTGCCAGCACGGTGGGGCGCAATCAGCCCCAGCATTTT. Its protein product is CASTVGRNQPQHF.

The J gene is TRBJ2-3, the V gene TRBV6-1; 7 bases are a match to TRBD1. The CDR3 sequence is 13 residues long. Trimming took 7 bases from V and 4 from J; bases not matched to a gene: 5. Germline V gene lookup returns CDR1 MNHNS and CDR2 SASEGT. CDR3 region: CASTTTGADTQYF. The CDR3 DNA follows: TGTGCCAGCACAACAACAGGGGCAGATACGCAGTATTTT.

The chain employs TRBV4-1 and TRBJ2-7; 8 nucleotides line up with TRBD1. The CDR3 is 16 residues long. Germline CDR1 reads MGHRA; CDR2 reads YSYEKL. V was clipped by 3 bases and J by 5 bases; unmatched bases: 12. CDR3 DNA sequence: TGCGCCAGCAGCCACCCCCTCGGACAGGGAAGCGACGAGCAGTACTTC. It codes for CASSHPLGQGSDEQYF.

This chain joins TRBV5-1 and TRBJ1-2; TRBD1 aligns across 8 bases. Germline CDR1 is SGHRS and CDR2 is YFSETQ. The length of the CDR3 is 16 residues. V shed 4 bases and J 4 bases; nucleotides not matched to a gene: 12. The CDR3 here is CASSPRLGQGSYGYTF. The CDR3 DNA sequence: TGCGCCAGCAGCCCTAGATTAGGACAGGGTAGCTATGGCTACACCTTC.

The chain is built from TRBV4-1 and TRBJ1-5; TRBD1 matches 7 bases. Germline CDR1 reads MGHRA; CDR2 reads YSYEKL. CDR3 length equals 15 residues. Trimming cost V 1 base and J 3 bases; bases outside gene matches: 3. The CDR3 DNA reads TGCGCCAGCAGCCAAGGCGGGACAGACAATCAGCCCCAGCATTTT. The encoded protein is CASSQGGTDNQPQHF.